This T cell receptor beta chain was captured by sequencing in a study of cytomegalovirus exposure and HLA in healthy donors. Findings and limits, study-wide: Previous analysis showed most TCR beta V segments were productive about 87% or about 30% of the time.

J gave up 0 bases and V 6 bases, and 4 bases lay outside the gene matches. The CDR3 length is 15 residues. Looked up from germline, CDR1 is LNHDA and CDR2 is SQIVND (reference sequence). Concerning this clone: What it recognizes is unknown.

Primers included in the PCR were 60 Vbeta and 13 Jbeta primers. Assay: immunoSEQ multiplex PCR; the TCRdb copy retains only in-frame clones and omits some. The sample carries about 160,000 clones, roughly 81% recorded once. The chain joins TRBV19 to TRBJ1-4, with 7 bases matching TRBD1. Material: PBMCs. This receptor was taken from a woman in her fifties or sixties in good health and CMV-seronegative. Here the CDR3 reads CASRGQLTTNEKLFF. CDR3 nucleotide sequence: TGTGCCAGTAGGGGACAGCTTACAACTAATGAAAAACTGTTTTTT.